One and the same sample provided the 14 T cell receptor beta chains below, sequenced in a study of Graves' ophthalmopathy and Graves' hyperthyroidism. Amplification of the TCR beta CDR3 regions used RNA transcripts (as template). HTBI primers were employed in first-round RT-PCR, then a second-round multiplex PCR followed. A single record per CDR3 protein comes from TCRdb applying MiXCR to the multiplex PCR reads. The sample consists of about 340,000 distinct CDR3 sequences, about a sixth of them appearing once. The sample taken for sequencing was peripheral blood. All receptors come from an adult man with Graves' ophthalmopathy.

Many counts were recorded for this clonotype. The CDR3 here is CASKYAPYGTHAYEQYF. The CDR3 nucleotides read TGTGCCAGCAAATACGCTCCTTACGGGACTCACGCCTACGAGCAGTACTTC. The chain joins TRBV6-2 or TRBV6-3 to TRBJ2-7, with D perhaps TRBD2 (6 bases). This CDR3 contains 17 residues. The V end was cut by 7 bases, the J end by 2 bases, with 24 bases between. The germline CDR1 and CDR2 sequences are MNHEY and SVGEGT.

V and J are TRBV19 and TRBJ1-5, with D maybe TRBD1 (5 bases). V shed 7 bases and J shed 1 base, with 14 bases lying between them. There are 15 residues in the CDR3. The germline CDR1 and CDR2 sequences are LNHDA and SQIVND (reference sequence). CDR3 nucleotides: TGTGCCAGTACAGGAAGGGGTTTGAGCAATCAGCCCCAGCATTTT. Its protein product is CASTGRGLSNQPQHF.

In this sample, this clonotype turned up many times. This sequence joins TRBV7-8 and TRBJ1-1, with a tentative D call TRBD1 (5 bases). Germline lookup yields CDR1 SGHVS and CDR2 FQNEAQ. V dropped 5 bases and J dropped 0 bases, with 13 bases sitting between them. The CDR3 has 15 residues. CDR3 region: CASSDRGGMNTEAFF. The CDR3 nucleotides are TGTGCCAGCAGCGACCGGGGGGGGATGAACACTGAAGCTTTCTTT.

The genes are TRBV15 and TRBJ1-2; 9 positions match TRBD1. Unmatched junction bases numbered 8, after V lost 3 bases and J lost 3 bases. CDR1 LNHNV and CDR2 YYDKDF come from the germline V gene (reference sequence). The length of the CDR3 is 16 residues. CDR3 amino acids: CATSRGDRANDYGYTF. DNA of the CDR3: TGTGCCACCAGCAGGGGGGACAGGGCCAACGACTATGGCTACACCTTC.

In this sample, this clonotype turned up many times. The chain recombines TRBV5-1 with TRBJ2-2, with TRBD1 as a possible D gene (6 bases). Germline V gene lookup returns CDR1 SGHRS and CDR2 YFSETQ. The V gene lost 2 bases and the J gene lost 5 bases, with 13 bases spanning the gap. The length of the CDR3 is 15 residues. CDR3 residues: CASSLQIQGTGELFF. DNA of the CDR3: TGCGCCAGCAGCTTACAAATACAGGGTACCGGGGAGCTGTTTTTT.

This chain connects TRBV6-1 to TRBJ2-4; D could derive from TRBD1 or TRBD2 (5 bases each). The CDR3 has 11 amino acids. Germline V gives CDR1 MNHNS, CDR2 SASEGT. Trimming stripped 3 bases from V and 16 bases from J, with 13 bases between. The CDR3 loop is CASSEGRAFYF. CDR3 in DNA: TGTGCCAGCAGTGAGGGACGTGCGTTTTACTTC.

DNA for the CDR3: TGTGCCAGCAGCTCCGGGCCGCAAGAGACCCAGTACTTC. Translating gives CASSSGPQETQYF. The chain carries TRBV7-9 and TRBJ2-5; D is undetermined. Trimming removed 4 bases from V and 2 bases from J, with 8 bases in between. The CDR3 has 13 amino acids. The V gene's germline CDR1 is SEHNR and CDR2 FQNEAQ (reference sequence).

This clonotype was seen ten or more times. V gene TRBV18 combines with J gene TRBJ1-1, with 7 bases lining up with TRBD1. V lost 4 bases, J lost 1 base, and 6 bases stayed unmatched. From germline, CDR1 is KGHSH and CDR2 LQKENI. The length of the CDR3 is 15 residues. The CDR3 region has the DNA TGTGCCAGCTCACTGAGGGGACAGAGGAACACTGAAGCTTTCTTT. This gives the protein CASSLRGQRNTEAFF.

There are many counts of this clonotype. The chain recombines TRBV7-9 with TRBJ2-7, with TRBD1 identical over 7 bases. Losses at the gene ends were 3 bases for V and 3 bases for J; bases not matched to a gene: 5. The CDR3 sequence is 14 residues long. The V gene's germline CDR1 is SEHNR and CDR2 FQNEAQ (reference sequence). The CDR3 spells CASSLTGLRYEQYF. CDR3 sequence (DNA): TGTGCCAGCAGCTTGACAGGGCTACGCTACGAGCAGTACTTC.

This clonotype was seen at least ten times. The rearrangement uses TRBV7-2 and TRBJ2-7, with 11 bases matching TRBD2. The CDR3 sequence is 15 residues long. Germline CDR1 SGHTA, CDR2 FQGNSA. J gave up 3 bases and V 2 bases, and 3 bases lay outside the gene matches. The CDR3 loop reads CASSLRLAGGYEQYF. The CDR3 DNA reads as TGTGCCAGCAGCTTACGGCTAGCGGGAGGCTACGAGCAGTACTTC.

This clonotype was found many times. This chain links TRBV2 with TRBJ1-1; 7 positions match TRBD1. This CDR3 spans 12 amino acids. J was trimmed by 5 bases and V by 6 bases; bases with no gene match: 3. CDR1 and CDR2 (germline): SNHLY, FYNNEI. CDR3 protein: CASRGTVTEAFF. The CDR3 nucleotides are TGTGCCAGCAGGGGGACAGTAACTGAAGCTTTCTTT.

The chain uses TRBV30 and TRBJ1-3, with 7 nucleotides matching TRBD1. The length of the CDR3 is 16 residues. From germline, CDR1 is GTSNPN and CDR2 SVGIG (reference sequence). After removal of 2 bases from V and 9 bases from J, the junction contained 16 bases not matched to a gene. The DNA for the CDR3 is TGTGCCTGGAGTCCCCAGGGACAGTGGGCTGGAGGCACCATATATTTT. It translates to CAWSPQGQWAGGTIYF.

This clonotype was counted many times. V gene TRBV30 combines with J gene TRBJ1-2; TRBD1 is a possible D gene (6 bases). The V gene lost 4 bases and the J gene lost 5 bases, with 23 bases spanning the gap. Germline V gene lookup returns CDR1 GTSNPN and CDR2 SVGIG (reference sequence). The CDR3 is 16 amino acids. CDR3 sequence (DNA): TGTGCCTGGACCGTCCCCGGGACATCCCGTCGGTATGGCTACACCTTC. Its protein is CAWTVPGTSRRYGYTF.

The chain couples TRBV6-5 to TRBJ2-7; D not resolved. The germline V gene encodes CDR1 MNHEY and CDR2 SVGAGI. Trimming stripped 4 bases from V and 6 bases from J, with 10 bases between. The CDR3 loop spans 12 amino acids. CDR3 nucleotides: TGTGCCAGCAGTTTCTTTGTGAGCGAGCAGTACTTC. Translating gives CASSFFVSEQYF.